This entry describes one TCR beta chain. Antigen unknown. These gene names are mouse names. The CDR3 end lies 1 residue beyond the end of the read and is filled in from the germline J gene. CDR1 SGHND and CDR2 FRSKSL come from the germline V gene. After removal of 6 bases from V and 6 bases from J, the junction contained 3 bases not matched to a gene. This CDR3 is 13 amino acids long. The data belong to a study of tissue T cells after allogeneic stem cell transplantation. Overall study findings and caveats: Which tissue TCRs were alloreactive or antigen-specific was not determined. Some clones might be persisting host cells.

TCRbeta CDR3 was sequenced at survey depth with template counts. Data came from immunoSEQ multiplex PCR; TCRdb stores just in-frame clones and leaves some out. There are around 7,000 clones in the sample; approximately 44% occur only once, and approximately 8% lies in the top ten. Time point defined: mouse harvest day 7 after allogeneic transplant. The graft held 10^6 splenic CD5+ T cells and 10^7 T-cell-depleted bone marrow cells. Mice had MHC-mismatched B6 into BALB/c GVHD, sampled day 7 or 14. This receptor was obtained from a female BALB/c mouse given C57BL/6 T cells with graft-versus-host disease after an allogeneic hematopoietic cell transplant. Sequenced input: lymph node tissue. The V gene is TRBV15, the J gene TRBJ2-5; 10 nucleotides line up with TRBD2. The covered CDR3 bases are TGTGCCAGCAGACCGACTGGGGGGGACACCCAGTAC. It codes for CASRPTGGDTQY. The entire CDR3 protein reads CASRPTGGDTQYF.